This T cell receptor (beta chain) was retrieved from a study of T-cell memory formation after mild COVID-19. General study points: Clones contracting over day 15 to 85 were CD4/CD8 balanced, with later expanders leaning CD4+. Some clones that responded turned up in pre-infection memory, which suggests that cross-reactive memory joined in.

This clonotype was detected a few times. Its antigen is not identified. cDNA libraries for TCR alpha and TCR beta, carrying sample barcodes and UMIs, came from 5'RACE with constant-segment primers. MiXCR, run by TCRdb on the 5' RACE reads, gives a single entry per CDR3 protein. Of fewer than 550,000 distinct CDR3 sequences in the sample, around 18% are singletons; the top ten hold roughly 8%. This CDR3 is built from 14 residues. The V end lost 0 bases, the J end lost 0 bases, and 3 bases lay between the germline ends. The V call is TRBV12-3 or TRBV12-4, the J call TRBJ1-5, with no clear D. What was sequenced was PBMCs or a T cell subset sorted from them (not recorded which). This receptor was obtained from an adult woman who had mild COVID-19 (a few samples of this study predate the infection). Cell type and time point are not known. CDR3 in amino acids: CASSLARSNQPQHF. The CDR3 DNA reads TGTGCCAGCAGTTTAGCGCGTAGCAATCAGCCCCAGCATTTT.